A selection of T cell receptor beta chains follows, all from one sample in a study of CD8 T cells in Susac syndrome. TCRdb analysed the immunoSEQ multiplex PCR reads with MiXCR anew, one entry per CDR3 protein. The table lists some 80,000 distinct CDR3 sequences, around 94% of them singletons. Sequenced sample: CD8+ T cells from PBMCs. These receptors came from a human donor in good health. Both conserved end residues are part of each CDR3. The order of the fields is J gene, V gene, D gene, clone size, CDR3 DNA, CDR3 protein. A D gene is named only where the DNA matches it firmly. Where a row states a size, it is once, few, many or the class of an expanded clone; other rows omit it.

>TRBJ2-1|TRBV4-1|NA|NA
TGCGCCAGCAGCGCTCTCGAGGCGGGCAGGCACAATGAGCAGTTCTTC
CASSALEAGRHNEQFF
>TRBJ1-2|TRBV4-1|TRBD1|NA
TGCGCCAGCAGCCCCCGACAGGGGGCTCCCAACTATGGCTACACCTTC
CASSPRQGAPNYGYTF
>TRBJ2-1|TRBV20-1|TRBD2|NA
TGCAGTGCTAGAGATCTCGTCTCTCTTGCGGGAGCTTACAATGAGCAGTTCTTC
CSARDLVSLAGAYNEQFF
>TRBJ2-3|TRBV7-9|NA|NA
TGTGCCAGCAGCTTAGGGGAGGATACGCAGTATTTT
CASSLGEDTQYF
>TRBJ2-1|TRBV7-8|NA|NA
TGTGCCAGCGGGGGGTTCTCCTACAATGAGCAGTTCTTC
CASGGFSYNEQFF
>TRBJ1-1|TRBV7-9|NA|NA
TGTGCCAGCAGCAGCCGGGACACTTTTGAAGCTTTCTTT
CASSSRDTFEAFF
>TRBJ1-3|TRBV9|NA|NA
TGTGCCAGCAGCGCGACGTTAGGACTCGGAAACACCATATATTTT
CASSATLGLGNTIYF
>TRBJ1-5|TRBV27|NA|NA
TGTGCCAGCAGTTTATTTGGGGCAGGTGGCAATCAGCCCCAGCATTTT
CASSLFGAGGNQPQHF
>TRBJ2-1|TRBV3-1|NA|NA
TGTGCCAGCAGCTCAGGGGAAACCTACAATGAGCAGTTCTTC
CASSSGETYNEQFF
>TRBJ2-2|TRBV4-1|TRBD2|NA
TGCGCCAGCAGCCTACACCCTAGCGGTCTGAACACCGGGGAGCTGTTTTTT
CASSLHPSGLNTGELFF
>TRBJ2-2|TRBV9|NA|NA
TGTGCCAGCAGCGTAGAGGGGGTGCACACCGGGGAGCTGTTTTTT
CASSVEGVHTGELFF
>TRBJ2-2|TRBV3-1|TRBD1|NA
TGTGCCAGCAGCCAAGAGAGGGACAGGGGGATGAACACCGGGGAGCTGTTTTTT
CASSQERDRGMNTGELFF
>TRBJ2-1|TRBV5-6|TRBD2|NA
TGTGCCAGCAGCTTGGCTTGGATAGGACTAGCGGGGGCCTACAATGAGCAGTTCTTC
CASSLAWIGLAGAYNEQFF
>TRBJ1-1|TRBV7-9|NA|NA
TGTGCCAGCAGCTTAACCCAGGGAGTGGACCCTGAAGCTTTCTTT
CASSLTQGVDPEAFF
>TRBJ1-5|TRBV5-6|TRBD1|NA
TGTGCCAGCAGCTTCAGGGGGCTGGGGCAGCCCCAGCATTTT
CASSFRGLGQPQHF
>TRBJ1-2|TRBV9|NA|NA
TGTGCCAGCAGCGTAGGAGGGAGGGGCTACACCTTC
CASSVGGRGYTF
>TRBJ2-6|TRBV5-4|NA|NA
TGTGCCAGCAGCGTCCGGGTTACGCTCTCTGGGGCCAACGTCCTGACTTTC
CASSVRVTLSGANVLTF
>TRBJ2-7|TRBV6-2/TRBV6-3|NA|once
TGTGCCAGCAAGGAGGTGGCGGGGCTGAGCTCCTACGAGCAGTACTTC
CASKEVAGLSSYEQYF
>TRBJ1-5|TRBV12-3/TRBV12-4|NA|NA
TGTGCCAGCAGTTTCCTCTCCGCGGAGCCCCAGCATTTT
CASSFLSAEPQHF
>TRBJ1-1|TRBV28|NA|NA
TGTGCCAGCAGCCCCAGGGGTCGCGCTGAAGCTTTCTTT
CASSPRGRAEAFF
>TRBJ1-6|TRBV20-1|NA|NA
TGCAGTGCCCTCTGGGCCGGGGACGATAATTCACCCCTCCACTTT
CSALWAGDDNSPLHF
>TRBJ2-7|TRBV20-1|NA|NA
TGCAGTGCTCCGTCGGGGGGCCCCTACGAGCAGTACTTC
CSAPSGGPYEQYF
>TRBJ2-5|TRBV3-1|NA|NA
TGTGCCAGCAGCCTCTATTTCCCTTCCCTGGAGGAGGAGACCCAGTACTTC
CASSLYFPSLEEETQYF
>TRBJ2-3|TRBV11-2|NA|NA
TGTGCCAGCAGCCTTGGAGGGGGCAACGGAGATACGCAGTATTTT
CASSLGGGNGDTQYF
>TRBJ1-1|TRBV27|NA|few
TGTGCCAGCAGTTTACCAGGGGCTGAAGCTTTCTTT
CASSLPGAEAFF
>TRBJ2-1|TRBV6-1|TRBD2|few
TGTGCCAGCAGTGATCTAGCGGGGGGGTACAATGAGCAGTTCTTC
CASSDLAGGYNEQFF
>TRBJ1-4|TRBV4-1|TRBD1|NA
TGCGCCAGCAGCCAAACGGGACAGAATCCAACTAATGAAAAACTGTTTTTT
CASSQTGQNPTNEKLFF
>TRBJ1-3|TRBV6-5|NA|NA
TGTGCCAGCAGCCCTCGCCTCTGGGGAAACACCATATATTTT
CASSPRLWGNTIYF
>TRBJ1-1|TRBV27|NA|NA
TGTGCCAGCGGGCTTAGTATCTACACTGAAGCTTTCTTT
CASGLSIYTEAFF
>TRBJ2-1|TRBV5-4|NA|NA
TGTGCCAGCAGCGTCCACAATGAGCAGTTCTTC
CASSVHNEQFF
>TRBJ1-1|TRBV29-1|NA|NA
TGCAGCGTTGAAGGGCAGGCGAACACTGAAGCTTTCTTT
CSVEGQANTEAFF
>TRBJ2-3|TRBV7-9|TRBD1|NA
TGTGCCAGCAGCTTAGGGGACAGGGGGGAAGATACGCAGTATTTT
CASSLGDRGEDTQYF